The rows below give T cell receptor beta chains drawn from one sample of a study of shared T cell receptors in the human thymus. Data came from immunoSEQ multiplex PCR; TCRdb stores just in-frame clones and leaves some out. The sample consists of under 450,000 clones, roughly 94% of them appearing once. Material for sequencing was thymocytes. Receptors were obtained from a human donor. The CDR3 runs from the conserved cysteine through the conserved F or W. A D gene is named only where the DNA matches it firmly. Expanded clones get a size class; other rows say once, few or many, or leave the size out.

j_gene: TRBJ1-1; abundance: NA; v_gene: TRBV7-7; d_gene: NA; CDR3nt: TGTGCTAGCAGCCCAACCGAGAACACTGAAGCTTTCTTT; CDR3aa: CASSPTENTEAFF
j_gene: TRBJ2-5; abundance: NA; v_gene: TRBV28; d_gene: NA; CDR3nt: TGTGCCAGCAGTTTAATCGTCAGCCGACTCGGGGAGACCCAGTACTTC; CDR3aa: CASSLIVSRLGETQYF
j_gene: TRBJ2-1; abundance: NA; v_gene: TRBV6-4; d_gene: NA; CDR3nt: TGTGCCAGCAAGTGGACACACGACTCCTACAATGAGCAGTTCTTC; CDR3aa: CASKWTHDSYNEQFF
j_gene: TRBJ2-1; abundance: NA; v_gene: TRBV29-1; d_gene: NA; CDR3nt: TGCAGCGTTGATGGGGGGTTTATGCATGAGCAGTTCTTC; CDR3aa: CSVDGGFMHEQFF
j_gene: TRBJ2-1; abundance: NA; v_gene: TRBV4-1; d_gene: NA; CDR3nt: TGCGCCAGCAGCCAGGTCACCTCCTACAATGAGCAGTTCTTC; CDR3aa: CASSQVTSYNEQFF
j_gene: TRBJ2-6; abundance: NA; v_gene: TRBV19; d_gene: TRBD1; CDR3nt: TGTGCCAGTAGTACGACAGGGAAATTCCCCAGGGCTGGGGCCAACGTCCTGACTTTC; CDR3aa: CASSTTGKFPRAGANVLTF
j_gene: TRBJ1-1; abundance: NA; v_gene: TRBV28; d_gene: NA; CDR3nt: TGTGCCAGCAGCCCTTGTGGGGGGGAGATGAACACTGAAGCTTTCTTT; CDR3aa: CASSPCGGEMNTEAFF
j_gene: TRBJ1-2; abundance: NA; v_gene: TRBV28; d_gene: NA; CDR3nt: TGTGCCAGCGCTCGCGACGGATCTAACTATGGCTACACCTTC; CDR3aa: CASARDGSNYGYTF
j_gene: TRBJ2-2; abundance: NA; v_gene: TRBV2; d_gene: TRBD1; CDR3nt: TGTGCCAGCAGACCCGGGACAGGGAAAGCCGGGGAGCTGTTTTTT; CDR3aa: CASRPGTGKAGELFF
j_gene: TRBJ1-5; abundance: NA; v_gene: TRBV20-1; d_gene: TRBD1; CDR3nt: TGCAGTGCTGTTGACAGGGCCCAGCATTTT; CDR3aa: CSAVDRAQHF
j_gene: TRBJ2-1; abundance: NA; v_gene: TRBV7-6; d_gene: TRBD2; CDR3nt: TGTGCCAGCAGCTTAGCGGGGACTAGCGGGAGGCTGGGGGATGAGCAGTTCTTC; CDR3aa: CASSLAGTSGRLGDEQFF
j_gene: TRBJ2-5; abundance: NA; v_gene: TRBV28; d_gene: TRBD1; CDR3nt: TGTGCCAGCAGTAATAACCACGACAGGGGGCGGGGGGAGACCCAGTACTTC; CDR3aa: CASSNNHDRGRGETQYF
j_gene: TRBJ2-5; abundance: NA; v_gene: TRBV27; d_gene: TRBD1; CDR3nt: TGTGCCAGCAGTGACAGGGGAGGCCAGACCCAGTACTTC; CDR3aa: CASSDRGGQTQYF
j_gene: TRBJ2-3; abundance: NA; v_gene: TRBV7-9; d_gene: NA; CDR3nt: TGTGCCAGCAGCCAGGTCCACGGGACTCACACAGATACGCAGTATTTT; CDR3aa: CASSQVHGTHTDTQYF
j_gene: TRBJ1-1; abundance: NA; v_gene: TRBV7-2; d_gene: NA; CDR3nt: TGTGCCAGCAGCTCGACCACTGAAGCTTTCTTT; CDR3aa: CASSSTTEAFF
j_gene: TRBJ2-7; abundance: NA; v_gene: TRBV4-1; d_gene: NA; CDR3nt: TGCGCCAGCAGCCAAGAAGGCCAGCGGAGAGCCTACGAGCAGTACTTC; CDR3aa: CASSQEGQRRAYEQYF
j_gene: TRBJ1-3; abundance: NA; v_gene: TRBV11-2; d_gene: NA; CDR3nt: TGTGCCAGCAGCTTAGTTTCGAGGGGACTCCAAGGTGGAAACACCATATATTTT; CDR3aa: CASSLVSRGLQGGNTIYF
j_gene: TRBJ1-5; abundance: NA; v_gene: TRBV5-8; d_gene: TRBD1; CDR3nt: TGTGCCAGCAGTTCTCTACGACAGGGTTATAGCAATCAGCCCCAGCATTTT; CDR3aa: CASSSLRQGYSNQPQHF
j_gene: TRBJ2-5; abundance: NA; v_gene: TRBV6-6; d_gene: NA; CDR3nt: TGTGCCAGCAATGCTCCACGGGACACCGGACAAGAGACCCAGTACTTC; CDR3aa: CASNAPRDTGQETQYF
j_gene: TRBJ2-2; abundance: NA; v_gene: TRBV5-1; d_gene: NA; CDR3nt: TGCGCCAGCAGTCTTACAGGCGGGGAGCTGTTTTTT; CDR3aa: CASSLTGGELFF
j_gene: TRBJ1-5; abundance: few; v_gene: TRBV28; d_gene: NA; CDR3nt: TGTGCCAGCAGTAAAGGGGATCAGCCCCAGCATTTT; CDR3aa: CASSKGDQPQHF
j_gene: TRBJ2-7; abundance: NA; v_gene: TRBV6-1; d_gene: NA; CDR3nt: TGTGCCAGCAGTGAAGCGAGGGACATCACGGACGAGCAGTACTTC; CDR3aa: CASSEARDITDEQYF
j_gene: TRBJ2-7; abundance: few; v_gene: TRBV28; d_gene: NA; CDR3nt: TGTGCCAGCAGTTTACGGACCTACGAGCAGTACTTC; CDR3aa: CASSLRTYEQYF
j_gene: TRBJ2-7; abundance: NA; v_gene: TRBV7-2; d_gene: NA; CDR3nt: TGTGCCAGCAGCTTACCGGGCCGCGGAGGCTACGAGCAGTACTTC; CDR3aa: CASSLPGRGGYEQYF
j_gene: TRBJ2-3; abundance: NA; v_gene: TRBV27; d_gene: TRBD2; CDR3nt: TGTGCCAGCAATCGCTCTTCTCGGAGCGGGAGTACGACAGATACGCAGTATTTT; CDR3aa: CASNRSSRSGSTTDTQYF
j_gene: TRBJ2-3; abundance: NA; v_gene: TRBV7-9; d_gene: NA; CDR3nt: TGTGCCAGCAGTGTCGGGGCAGGGGTATCAGATACGCAGTATTTT; CDR3aa: CASSVGAGVSDTQYF
j_gene: TRBJ2-7; abundance: NA; v_gene: TRBV28; d_gene: NA; CDR3nt: TGTGCCAGCAGTTGGGCAGGGAGCTCCTACGAGCAGTACTTC; CDR3aa: CASSWAGSSYEQYF
j_gene: TRBJ2-7; abundance: NA; v_gene: TRBV30; d_gene: TRBD2; CDR3nt: TGTGCCTGGGGCGGGGGTCGGTTGCCTTCCTACGAGCAGTACTTC; CDR3aa: CAWGGGRLPSYEQYF
j_gene: TRBJ2-3; abundance: NA; v_gene: TRBV5-6; d_gene: NA; CDR3nt: TGTGCCAGCAGCTGGGGACCGGGCCTTACTAGCACAGATACGCAGTATTTT; CDR3aa: CASSWGPGLTSTDTQYF
j_gene: TRBJ2-3; abundance: NA; v_gene: TRBV5-1; d_gene: TRBD2; CDR3nt: TGCGCCAGCAGCTTGGGTCTAGCGGGATCAGTAGGCACAGATACGCAGTATTTT; CDR3aa: CASSLGLAGSVGTDTQYF
j_gene: TRBJ2-3; abundance: NA; v_gene: TRBV4-2; d_gene: NA; CDR3nt: TGTGCCAGCAGCCTCCTAACTCTAGGAAAAAGCACAGATACGCAGTATTTT; CDR3aa: CASSLLTLGKSTDTQYF
j_gene: TRBJ2-1; abundance: NA; v_gene: TRBV4-1; d_gene: NA; CDR3nt: TGCGCCAGCGGCATACGGGGGACTCATAGCCCTTACAATGAGCAGTTCTTC; CDR3aa: CASGIRGTHSPYNEQFF
j_gene: TRBJ1-2; abundance: NA; v_gene: TRBV27; d_gene: NA; CDR3nt: TGTGCCAGCAGTGTGGGACACTACGAGGCTAACTATGGCTACACCTTC; CDR3aa: CASSVGHYEANYGYTF
j_gene: TRBJ2-3; abundance: NA; v_gene: TRBV29-1; d_gene: TRBD2; CDR3nt: TGCAGCGCCTGGGCTGGGGAGGGGGATACGCAGTATTTT; CDR3aa: CSAWAGEGDTQYF
j_gene: TRBJ2-1; abundance: NA; v_gene: TRBV28; d_gene: NA; CDR3nt: TGTGCCAGCAGTCTCCCTAGCTCCAGCTCCTACAATGAGCAGTTCTTC; CDR3aa: CASSLPSSSSYNEQFF
j_gene: TRBJ2-7; abundance: NA; v_gene: TRBV5-5; d_gene: NA; CDR3nt: TGTGCCAGCAGCTCTACCTCCCTTCTAGGGTTCTACGAGCAGTACTTC; CDR3aa: CASSSTSLLGFYEQYF
j_gene: TRBJ1-2; abundance: NA; v_gene: TRBV27; d_gene: NA; CDR3nt: TGTGCCAGCGCTAGCAGTGATGGGGGTCAGTATGGCTACACCTTC; CDR3aa: CASASSDGGQYGYTF
j_gene: TRBJ2-1; abundance: NA; v_gene: TRBV7-3; d_gene: TRBD2; CDR3nt: TGTGCCAGCAGCTTAACTTCCCAAATTCGACTAGCGGGAGTGTCGTACAATGAGCAGTTCTTC; CDR3aa: CASSLTSQIRLAGVSYNEQFF
j_gene: TRBJ2-2; abundance: NA; v_gene: TRBV14; d_gene: NA; CDR3nt: TGTGCCAGCAGCCAAGATTTCCCAGGGGCAACCGGGGAGCTGTTTTTT; CDR3aa: CASSQDFPGATGELFF
j_gene: TRBJ1-3; abundance: NA; v_gene: TRBV6-4; d_gene: NA; CDR3nt: TGTGCCAGCAGTGATTCGCAGGGAGCTGGAAACACCATATATTTT; CDR3aa: CASSDSQGAGNTIYF
j_gene: TRBJ1-2; abundance: NA; v_gene: TRBV19; d_gene: NA; CDR3nt: TGTGCCAGTAGTATCTTCCAGGGACCTAGAGATTGGAATGGCTACACCTTC; CDR3aa: CASSIFQGPRDWNGYTF
j_gene: TRBJ2-1; abundance: NA; v_gene: TRBV14; d_gene: NA; CDR3nt: TGTGCCAGCAGCCTTTTTCACGGGGCCGCCGATGAGCAGTTCTTC; CDR3aa: CASSLFHGAADEQFF
j_gene: TRBJ2-1; abundance: NA; v_gene: TRBV4-3; d_gene: TRBD2; CDR3nt: TGCGCCAGCAGCCAGCCTAGGACTAGCAGCGACAATGAGCAGTTCTTC; CDR3aa: CASSQPRTSSDNEQFF
j_gene: TRBJ2-2; abundance: NA; v_gene: TRBV7-8; d_gene: NA; CDR3nt: TGTGCCAGCAGCTTAGGACGGGATGGCACCACGAACACCGGGGAGCTGTTTTTT; CDR3aa: CASSLGRDGTTNTGELFF
j_gene: TRBJ2-3; abundance: NA; v_gene: TRBV6-4; d_gene: TRBD1; CDR3nt: TGTGCCAGCAGTCCGGGGACAGGTAGTATCACAGATACGCAGTATTTT; CDR3aa: CASSPGTGSITDTQYF
j_gene: TRBJ1-2; abundance: NA; v_gene: TRBV11-2; d_gene: TRBD1; CDR3nt: TGTGCCAGCAGCTTAAGGGACAGGGGCAGGAACTGTGGCTACACCTTC; CDR3aa: CASSLRDRGRNCGYTF
j_gene: TRBJ1-2; abundance: NA; v_gene: TRBV5-8; d_gene: NA; CDR3nt: TGTGCCAGCAGCTCCAGGGATGGCTACACCTTC; CDR3aa: CASSSRDGYTF
j_gene: TRBJ2-5; abundance: NA; v_gene: TRBV7-6; d_gene: TRBD2; CDR3nt: TGTGCCAGCAGCTCACCGCCGGCGGGACTAGCGGGAGTGCAAAAGGGCCAAGAGACCCAGTACTTC; CDR3aa: CASSSPPAGLAGVQKGQETQYF
j_gene: TRBJ2-3; abundance: NA; v_gene: TRBV20-1; d_gene: TRBD2; CDR3nt: TGCGAACTAGCGGCCACAGATACGCAGTATTTT; CDR3aa: CELAATDTQYF
j_gene: TRBJ2-7; abundance: NA; v_gene: TRBV5-1; d_gene: TRBD2; CDR3nt: TGCGCCAGCAGCTTGGAGGGTTCTAGCGGATACGAGCAGTACTTC; CDR3aa: CASSLEGSSGYEQYF
j_gene: TRBJ2-7; abundance: NA; v_gene: TRBV28; d_gene: NA; CDR3nt: TGTGCCAGCAGCCCGGGACGGAGCTACGAGCAGTACTTC; CDR3aa: CASSPGRSYEQYF
j_gene: TRBJ1-1; abundance: once; v_gene: TRBV7-9; d_gene: NA; CDR3nt: TGTGCCAGCAGCCTTTTCAAAGGACATTTCAACACTGAAGCTTTCTTT; CDR3aa: CASSLFKGHFNTEAFF
j_gene: TRBJ1-3; abundance: NA; v_gene: TRBV28; d_gene: NA; CDR3nt: TGTGCCAGCAGTTCCCCCCGGGACGGGGCATCCTCTGGAAACACCATATATTTT; CDR3aa: CASSSPRDGASSGNTIYF
j_gene: TRBJ2-3; abundance: once; v_gene: TRBV27; d_gene: NA; CDR3nt: TGTGCCAGCAGTCCTCCTCCCAAAGGGTTATTCATTATGGATACGCAGTATTTT; CDR3aa: CASSPPPKGLFIMDTQYF
j_gene: TRBJ1-2; abundance: NA; v_gene: TRBV10-2; d_gene: NA; CDR3nt: TGCGCCAGCAGTGCCGCAGGGTCTGGCTACACCTTC; CDR3aa: CASSAAGSGYTF
j_gene: TRBJ2-7; abundance: NA; v_gene: TRBV28; d_gene: NA; CDR3nt: TGTGCCAGCAGTGCAGGGATAAACCCCAGCTACGAGCAGTACTTC; CDR3aa: CASSAGINPSYEQYF
j_gene: TRBJ1-3; abundance: NA; v_gene: TRBV5-1; d_gene: NA; CDR3nt: TGCGCCAGCAGCTTGGTTGCGACGAGCTCTGGAAACACCATATATTTT; CDR3aa: CASSLVATSSGNTIYF
j_gene: TRBJ2-3; abundance: NA; v_gene: TRBV5-4; d_gene: NA; CDR3nt: TGTGCCAGCAGCAGCGGGAGCACAGATACGCAGTATTTT; CDR3aa: CASSSGSTDTQYF
j_gene: TRBJ2-7; abundance: NA; v_gene: TRBV28; d_gene: TRBD2; CDR3nt: TGTGCCAGCAGCCCTCGGGGGGGGCTCTCCTACGAGCAGTACTTC; CDR3aa: CASSPRGGLSYEQYF
j_gene: TRBJ1-2; abundance: NA; v_gene: TRBV28; d_gene: TRBD1; CDR3nt: TGTGCCAGCAGCCAGGGACAGGGGGACTATGGCTACACCTTC; CDR3aa: CASSQGQGDYGYTF